The 8 T cell receptor beta chains below all came from one sample that was sequenced in a study of CD8 T cells in ankylosing spondylitis. Study-wide findings and caveats: A TCR beta motif of several highly homologous variants appeared characteristic of ankylosing spondylitis blood.

These receptors are not linked to any known antigen. TCRdb fed the 5' RACE reads into MiXCR, producing one record per CDR3 protein. The repertoire has roughly 700,000 distinct CDR3 sequences, under 20% of them found once; the top ten carry around a fifth. Material: blood, either unsorted or a sorted T cell fraction (not recorded which). The receptors come from a male donor with ankylosing spondylitis.

The chain links TRBV12-3 or TRBV12-4 to TRBJ1-4; no firm D call. The CDR3 is 12 residues long. V lost 6 bases and J 12 bases, leaving 14 bases between the germline ends. The CDR3: CASRRNSLELFF. CDR3 in DNA: TGTGCCAGCAGACGTAACAGTTTAGAACTGTTTTTT.

This clonotype was found once. This chain connects TRBV24-1 to TRBJ2-1, with a possible D match to TRBD1 (5 bases). The CDR3 contains 16 residues. Trimming removed 4 bases at V and 1 base at J, with 13 bases between. CDR1 is KGHDR and CDR2 is SFDVKD in the germline V gene. The CDR3 loop is CATSEFRVRSYNEQFF. The CDR3 DNA sequence: TGTGCCACCAGTGAGTTCAGGGTTCGGTCCTACAATGAGCAGTTCTTC.

This clonotype has a handful of counts. The chain carries TRBV4-3 and TRBJ1-5; no reliable D call. V was pared by 4 bases and J by 4 bases, with 8 bases between. The germline gives CDR1 LGHNA, CDR2 YSLEER. This CDR3 is built from 13 residues. The CDR3 reads CASSPQTNQPQHF. The CDR3 coding sequence is TGCGCCAGCAGCCCCCAAACAAATCAGCCCCAGCATTTT.

The table lists this clonotype with many counts. This chain uses TRBV5-1 with TRBJ1-2; weak D call: TRBD1 (6 bases). CDR3 length: 15 residues. Germline CDR1 and CDR2: SGHRS and YFSETQ. Trimming shortened V by 4 bases and J by 4 bases, and 17 bases separated the two germline ends. The CDR3 region is CASSAASGDTYGYTF. CDR3 sequence (DNA): TGCGCCAGCAGCGCGGCTTCAGGGGATACCTATGGCTACACCTTC.

This clonotype was observed at least ten times. The V gene is TRBV5-1, the J gene TRBJ2-5; 8 bases match TRBD2. Trimming removed 4 bases from V and 6 bases from J; junction bases left unmatched: 14. This CDR3 has 16 residues. Germline values: CDR1 SGHRS, CDR2 YFSETQ. CDR3: CASSPQVGLAGQTQYF. CDR3 nucleotides: TGCGCCAGCAGCCCCCAGGTTGGACTAGCTGGACAGACCCAGTACTTC.

The chain joins TRBV20-1 to TRBJ1-2, with TRBD1 matching 8 bases. CDR3 size: 14 residues. With 6 bases clipped from V and 2 bases from J, the junction kept 8 bases outside the gene matches. Germline CDR1 reads DFQATT; CDR2 reads SNEGSKA (reference sequence). This CDR3 reads CSAQPGTGNYGYTF. CDR3 in DNA: TGCAGTGCGCAACCCGGGACAGGAAACTATGGCTACACCTTC.

The table lists this clonotype with a few counts. This chain joins TRBV20-1 and TRBJ2-5, with TRBD2 matching 8 bases. Germline V CDR1 and CDR2: DFQATT, SNEGSKA (reference sequence). There are 13 residues in the CDR3. V shed 3 bases and J 1 base; nucleotides not matched to a gene: 1. This CDR3 is CSARGTSQETQYF. The DNA of the CDR3 is TGCAGTGCTAGGGGGACTAGCCAAGAGACCCAGTACTTC.

This chain links TRBV20-1 with TRBJ2-5; D is unclear. V was pared by 1 base and J by 4 bases, with 13 bases between. The CDR3 has 14 residues. Germline-derived CDR1 and CDR2 are DFQATT and SNEGSKA (reference sequence). CDR3 region: CSARAPGLLETQYF. In DNA form, the CDR3 reads TGCAGTGCTAGAGCACCGGGCCTATTAGAGACCCAGTACTTC.